Shown below are 19 T cell receptor beta chains from a single sample sequenced in a study of T-cell memory formation after mild COVID-19. In TCRdb, the 5' RACE reads were re-called with MiXCR into one record per CDR3 protein. The sample has 100,000 to 140,000 distinct CDR3 sequences; approximately 14% are singletons. Source material: PBMCs or a T cell subset sorted from them (not recorded which). These receptors originate from a man aged 18 to 29 who had mild COVID-19 (a few samples of this study predate the infection). Cell type and time point are not known.

V and J are TRBV29-1 and TRBJ1-1; 7 bases map to TRBD1. CDR1 is SQVTM and CDR2 is ANQGSEA in the germline V gene. This CDR3 has 11 amino acids. The trim removed 3 bases at V and 8 bases at J, leaving 3 bases unmatched. CDR3 region: CSVEKGQEAFF. The DNA for the CDR3 is TGCAGCGTTGAGAAGGGACAGGAAGCTTTCTTT.

The V and J genes are TRBV29-1 and TRBJ2-2; D remains ambiguous. The CDR3 is made up of 12 amino acids. Germline V gene data show CDR1 as SQVTM and CDR2 as ANQGSEA. The V end lost 4 bases, the J end lost 0 bases, and 3 bases lay between the germline ends. Here the CDR3 DNA reads TGCAGCGTTGTATCGAACACCGGGGAGCTGTTTTTT. It translates to CSVVSNTGELFF.

This clonotype was picked up a small number of times. V is TRBV9 and J is TRBJ1-4, with D possibly being TRBD1 (6 bases). The CDR3 consists of 15 residues. V gave up 0 bases and J gave up 6 bases, with 12 bases separating them. Germline CDR1 is SGDLS and CDR2 is YYNGEE. CDR3 protein: CASSVGGAWDEKLFF. The CDR3 DNA is TGTGCCAGCAGCGTAGGGGGGGCTTGGGATGAAAAACTGTTTTTT.

Only a few counts were recorded for this clonotype. This rearrangement joins TRBV6-2 or TRBV6-3 to TRBJ2-3, with D possibly TRBD2 on 5 matching bases. V was shortened by 0 bases and J by 2 bases, with 12 bases between the two germline ends. This CDR3 has 16 amino acids. The germline V gene encodes CDR1 MNHEY and CDR2 SVGEGT. CDR3 in amino acids: CASSYSSEPPTDTQYF. The DNA for the CDR3 is TGTGCCAGCAGTTACTCTAGCGAGCCACCCACAGATACGCAGTATTTT.

The chain is built from TRBV11-2 and TRBJ2-7, with D unresolved. Looked up from germline, CDR1 is SGHAT and CDR2 is FQNNGV. V lost 5 bases to trimming and J lost 1 base, with 3 bases between them. The CDR3 extends over 11 amino acids. CDR3 in amino acids: CASSRSYEQYF. CDR3 in DNA: TGTGCCAGCAGCCGTTCCTACGAGCAGTACTTC.

This clonotype was counted at least ten times. The V call is TRBV19, the J call TRBJ2-2; TRBD1 matches at 7 bases. The CDR3 contains 18 residues. V was clipped by 3 bases and J by 2 bases; unmatched bases: 12. Germline CDR1 LNHDA, CDR2 SQIVND (reference sequence). The CDR3 DNA sequence: TGTGCCAGTAGTATCCTCGGGATACAGGGGCTTAACACCGGGGAGCTGTTTTTT. Translating it yields CASSILGIQGLNTGELFF.

The rearrangement uses TRBV15 and TRBJ1-6; no clear D gene. This CDR3 is 12 amino acids long. V was trimmed by 7 bases and J by 14 bases, leaving 15 bases between them. CDR1 is LNHNV and CDR2 is YYDKDF in the germline V gene (reference sequence). The CDR3 DNA is TGTGCCACCAAACACCCGTCCGGGGCCCTCCACTTT. Translation: CATKHPSGALHF.

CDR3 nucleotide sequence: TGTGCCAGCAGCTTAGGGACAGGGAATCACGAGCAGTACGTC. Residues: CASSLGTGNHEQYV. The rearrangement joins TRBV7-2 to TRBJ2-7, with 8 positions matching TRBD1. The germline V gene encodes CDR1 SGHTA and CDR2 FQGNSA. Trimming removed 1 base from V and 5 bases from J; junction bases left unmatched: 4. CDR3 size: 14 residues.

The V and J genes are TRBV29-1 and TRBJ1-3; D perhaps matches TRBD1 (5 bases). The CDR3 is 14 amino acids. Germline CDR1 and CDR2: SQVTM and ANQGSEA. With 6 bases removed from V and 0 bases from J, the gap between germline ends came to 12 bases. CDR3 DNA sequence: TGCAGCGTCCTGGACATGGCCTCTGGAAACACCATATATTTT. Amino acid sequence: CSVLDMASGNTIYF.

This clonotype was detected many times. This chain uses TRBV20-1 with TRBJ2-7; 12 positions match TRBD2. Germline CDR1 reads DFQATT; CDR2 reads SNEGSKA (reference sequence). Trimming removed 5 bases from V and 0 bases from J; junction bases left unmatched: 8. The CDR3 sequence is 16 residues long. CDR3 sequence: CSARPRLAGASYEQYV. The CDR3 DNA reads TGCAGTGCTCGTCCACGACTAGCGGGGGCCTCCTACGAGCAGTACGTC.

The rearrangement uses TRBV12-3 or TRBV12-4 and TRBJ2-2; no reliable D call. Trimming left V 7 bases short and J 1 base short, with 10 bases between. The CDR3 loop spans 14 amino acids. CDR3 region: CASTYLGNTGELFF. The CDR3 bases are TGTGCCAGCACCTACCTGGGGAACACCGGGGAGCTGTTTTTT.

This clonotype was observed a few times. The CDR3 region has the DNA TGTGCCAGCAGTCGACAGTATCAGCCCCAGCATTTT. Its translation: CASSRQYQPQHF. V and J are TRBV6-2 or TRBV6-3 and TRBJ1-5, with D maybe TRBD1 (5 bases). Germline values: CDR1 MNHEY, CDR2 SVGEGT. Trimming pared 5 bases from V and 5 bases from J, leaving 7 bases between. The CDR3 spans 12 residues.

This clonotype was counted many times. V is TRBV4-3 and J is TRBJ2-6, with D uncertain. The CDR3 has 14 amino acids. V gave up 4 bases and J gave up 0 bases, with 4 bases separating them. CDR1 and CDR2 (germline): LGHNA, YSLEER. CDR3 loop: CASSLSSGANVLTF. CDR3 DNA sequence: TGCGCCAGCAGCCTTAGCTCTGGGGCCAACGTCCTGACTTTC.

V is TRBV29-1 and J is TRBJ2-7; no clear D. This CDR3 contains 18 residues. Germline assignment: CDR1 SQVTM and CDR2 ANQGSEA. The ends were cut back, 5 bases at V and 4 bases at J, with 30 bases in the middle. CDR3 region: CSVIPPADQKYPGYEQYF. DNA of the CDR3: TGCAGCGTTATTCCTCCGGCGGATCAGAAATATCCTGGGTACGAGCAGTACTTC.

Points on this clonotype: This may be a read error, as it is one base from a much larger clone. The chain carries TRBV15 and TRBJ2-5; either TRBD1 or TRBD2 may supply D (6 bases each). Germline lookup yields CDR1 LNHNV and CDR2 YYDKDF (reference sequence). V was trimmed by 5 bases and J by 5 bases, leaving 18 bases between them. The CDR3 runs 15 residues. DNA for the CDR3: TGTGCCACCAGCCGGAGGGGGGTGGCCCACGAGACCCAGTACTTC. It specifies CATSRRGVAHETQYF.

This clonotype appeared a few times. For the CDR3, the DNA is TGCAGTGCTAGAGCCCTACCAGGGGGCTCTGGAAACACCATATATTTT. This encodes CSARALPGGSGNTIYF. The genes are TRBV20-1 and TRBJ1-3; 7 bases are a match to TRBD1. V gave up 1 base and J gave up 0 bases; unmatched junction bases: 6. The germline CDR1 and CDR2 sequences are DFQATT and SNEGSKA (reference sequence). CDR3 length: 16 residues.

This clonotype appeared many times. This chain uses TRBV6-5 with TRBJ2-7, with D tentatively TRBD1 (5 bases). The germline gives CDR1 MNHEY, CDR2 SVGAGI. The germline V and J ends were trimmed by 10 bases and 5 bases, with 12 bases remaining between them. The CDR3 is 11 amino acids. This CDR3 reads CATDSHHEQYF. The DNA of the CDR3 is TGTGCCACCGACAGTCACCACGAGCAGTACTTC.

The J gene is TRBJ1-1, the V gene TRBV20-1; perhaps TRBD1 as D (5 bases). Germline V lookup: CDR1 DFQATT, CDR2 SNEGSKA (reference sequence). The CDR3 has 13 amino acids. V was trimmed by 0 bases and J by 3 bases, leaving 8 bases between them. The CDR3 sequence: CSAREGGDTEAFF. The CDR3 DNA reads TGCAGTGCTAGAGAGGGAGGGGACACTGAAGCTTTCTTT.

This clonotype was seen a handful of times. CDR3 region: CASSSSGLAGGPTDTQYF. The CDR3 DNA sequence: TGTGCCAGCAGCTCTTCCGGACTAGCGGGGGGGCCTACAGATACGCAGTATTTT. The chain employs TRBV7-3 and TRBJ2-3; 15 positions agree with TRBD2. Germline V gene lookup returns CDR1 SGHTA and CDR2 FQGTGA. The CDR3 runs 18 residues. The ends lost 4 bases at V and 3 bases at J; junction bases unmatched: 8.